These 21 T cell receptor beta chains were all obtained from the same sample, sequenced in a study of blood T cell repertoires in COVID-19. Measured with immunoSEQ multiplex PCR; TCRdb has only the in-frame clones, and not every one. The repertoire holds 150,000 to 160,000 clones, more than 80% seen once, with around 14% in the top ten. Material for sequencing was peripheral blood. These receptors all come from a woman between 35 and 50 years old with acute or convalescent COVID-19.

The chain employs TRBV12-3 or TRBV12-4 and TRBJ2-7; D is perhaps TRBD2 (5 bases). The V end lost 9 bases, the J end lost 3 bases, and 15 bases lay between the germline ends. The CDR3 is 13 amino acids. CDR3: CARQTDCSYEQYF. CDR3 bases: TGTGCCAGACAAACGGACTGCAGCTACGAGCAGTACTTC.

This chain joins TRBV9 and TRBJ2-2; D possibly corresponds to TRBD1 (5 bases). The CDR3 loop spans 16 amino acids. Trimming took 4 bases from V and 6 from J, leaving 19 bases between them. Per the germline V gene, CDR1 is SGDLS and CDR2 is YYNGEE. CDR3 residues: CASSLNPGSVAGELFF. CDR3 DNA sequence: TGTGCCAGCAGCTTGAACCCAGGGTCGGTGGCCGGGGAGCTGTTTTTT.

V gene TRBV7-6 combines with J gene TRBJ2-3; D possibly corresponds to TRBD1 (6 bases). Germline CDR1 SGHVS, CDR2 FNYEAQ. The germline V and J ends were trimmed by 0 bases and 1 base, with 11 bases remaining between them. CDR3 size: 16 residues. Here the CDR3 reads CASSLARQAGTDTQYF. In DNA form, the CDR3 reads TGTGCCAGCAGCTTAGCGAGACAGGCGGGCACAGATACGCAGTATTTT.

This sequence joins TRBV19 and TRBJ1-2; D uncertain. The germline V and J ends were trimmed by 3 bases and 0 bases, with 14 bases remaining between them. The CDR3 is made up of 16 amino acids. Germline V gene sequence: CDR1 LNHDA, CDR2 SQIVND (reference sequence). CDR3 nucleotide sequence: TGTGCCAGTAGTATTGTGGGCGTATCAGCTAACTATGGCTACACCTTC. Protein sequence: CASSIVGVSANYGYTF.

The gene calls are TRBV12-5 and TRBJ1-2, with D hard to call. V lost 3 bases and J lost 4, with 12 bases in between. Germline loops: CDR1 LGHNT, CDR2 FRNRAP. This CDR3 has 14 amino acids. This CDR3 reads CASGFLTDTYGYTF. The CDR3 DNA follows: TGTGCTAGTGGTTTTCTCACAGACACCTATGGCTACACCTTC.

This clone has just a few counts. In DNA form, the CDR3 reads TGTGCCAGTAGTATATCGCCGGGACAGACCTACGAGCAGTACTTC. Its protein product is CASSISPGQTYEQYF. The rearrangement links TRBV19 to TRBJ2-7, with 7 bases fitting TRBD1. CDR3 size: 15 residues. V shed 2 bases and J 2 bases; nucleotides not matched to a gene: 6. Germline assignment: CDR1 LNHDA and CDR2 SQIVND (reference sequence).

The V call is TRBV27, the J call TRBJ2-3; TRBD2 aligns across 8 bases. The CDR3 has 14 amino acids. With V trimmed by 5 bases and J by 4 bases, 5 bases remained unmatched. Germline CDR1 and CDR2: MNHEY and SMNVEV (reference sequence). The CDR3 region has the DNA TGTGCCAGCAGTCCTGGACTAGCCCCAGATACGCAGTATTTT. The encoded protein is CASSPGLAPDTQYF.

The chain couples TRBV15 to TRBJ2-7; D remains ambiguous. Germline loops: CDR1 LNHNV, CDR2 YYDKDF (reference sequence). The length of the CDR3 is 13 residues. The V end lost 1 base, the J end lost 6 bases, and 10 bases lay between the germline ends. The CDR3 DNA reads as TGTGCCACCAGCAGAGTACAAAACCCCGAGCAGTACTTC. This translates into CATSRVQNPEQYF.

This chain connects TRBV30 to TRBJ1-4; TRBD1 matches at 8 bases. The germline CDR1 and CDR2 sequences are GTSNPN and SVGIG (reference sequence). This CDR3 spans 14 amino acids. Losses at the gene ends were 5 bases for V and 7 bases for J; bases not matched to a gene: 9. The chain's CDR3 is CAWEPGGASEKLFF. CDR3 DNA sequence: TGTGCCTGGGAACCAGGGGGCGCGAGTGAAAAACTGTTTTTT.

This clone was recorded only once. V gene TRBV28 combines with J gene TRBJ2-5; D is perhaps TRBD2 (6 bases). The CDR3 loop spans 18 amino acids. CDR1 is MDHEN, CDR2 SYDVKM, per germline. V shed 6 bases and J shed 2 bases, with 25 bases lying between them. For the CDR3, the DNA is TGTGCCAGCAGCCCATTAGGGTCGGCGGGGCCTACACAAGAGACCCAGTACTTC. Protein sequence: CASSPLGSAGPTQETQYF.

CDR3 amino acids: CATSRERDRSTDTQYF. DNA for the CDR3: TGTGCCACCAGCAGAGAGCGGGACAGGAGCACAGATACGCAGTATTTT. The chain has TRBV15 and TRBJ2-3, with 8 bases that match TRBD1. J lost 0 bases, V lost 0 bases, and 2 bases had no gene match. The CDR3 covers 16 residues. Germline-derived CDR1 and CDR2 are LNHNV and YYDKDF (reference sequence).

The chain is built from TRBV19 and TRBJ2-2; 10 bases match TRBD2. V dropped 6 bases and J dropped 1; count of bases not matched to a gene: 2. This CDR3 spans 15 amino acids. CDR1 LNHDA and CDR2 SQIVND come from the germline V gene (reference sequence). The CDR3 bases are TGTGCCAGTAGGGGACTAGCGCAGAACACCGGGGAGCTGTTTTTT. Encoded protein: CASRGLAQNTGELFF.

The chain couples TRBV2 to TRBJ1-6; a weak D match, TRBD1 (6 bases). V lost 1 base, J lost 9 bases, and 10 bases lay in between. Looked up from germline, CDR1 is SNHLY and CDR2 is FYNNEI. This CDR3 comprises 14 residues. The CDR3 region is CASSEVGGSSPLHF. The DNA of the CDR3 is TGTGCCAGCAGTGAAGTAGGGGGTTCTTCACCCCTCCACTTT.

The chain has TRBV7-6 and TRBJ2-7; 12 nucleotides match TRBD2. The junction had 7 bases not matched to a gene; V was cut back by 5 bases and J by 5 bases. This CDR3 contains 15 residues. Looked up from germline, CDR1 is SGHVS and CDR2 is FNYEAQ. The DNA of the CDR3 is TGTGCCAGCAGCCGGACTAGCGGGATCCCCCACGAGCAGTACTTC. This gives the protein CASSRTSGIPHEQYF.

Here the CDR3 reads CASSYSENNSPLHF. DNA for the CDR3: TGTGCCAGCAGTTACTCTGAGAATAATTCACCCCTCCACTTT. The chain uses TRBV6-6 and TRBJ1-6, with unresolved D. V lost 0 bases, J lost 5 bases, and 5 bases lay in between. The CDR3 has 14 amino acids. CDR1 is MNHNY and CDR2 is SVGAGI in the germline V gene (reference sequence).

This clone has only one observation. The chain couples TRBV5-5 to TRBJ1-5; D call uncertain. The germline gives CDR1 SGHKS, CDR2 YYEKEE (reference sequence). V was shortened by 2 bases and J by 2 bases, with 8 bases between the two germline ends. This CDR3 is built from 14 residues. CDR3 sequence: CASSLMFGNQPQHF. CDR3 nucleotide sequence: TGTGCCAGCAGCTTAATGTTCGGCAATCAGCCCCAGCATTTT. The full variable domain, its missing parts supplied by reference TRBV5-5 and TRBJ1-5, is DAGVTQSPTHLIKTRGQQVTLRCSPISGHKSVSWYQQVLGQGPQFIFQYYEKEERGRGNFPDRFSARQFPNYSSELNVNALLLGDSALYLCASSLMFGNQPQHFGDGTRLSIL.

This clone has only one observation. The chain employs TRBV12-3 or TRBV12-4 and TRBJ1-6; no definite D call. Trimming shortened V by 6 bases and J by 4 bases, and 7 bases separated the two germline ends. The CDR3 sequence is 13 residues long. CDR3 residues: CASSQTYNSPLHF. Written as DNA, the CDR3 is TGTGCCAGCAGCCAAACTTATAATTCACCCCTCCACTTT.

This sequence joins TRBV2 and TRBJ1-5; no clear D gene. Trimming removed 8 bases from V and 3 bases from J, with 11 bases in between. Germline values: CDR1 SNHLY, CDR2 FYNNEI. This CDR3 comprises 13 residues. CDR3 residues: CASVPGNNQPQHF. The CDR3, as DNA: TGTGCCAGCGTTCCGGGGAACAATCAGCCCCAGCATTTT.

The chain is built from TRBV6-5 and TRBJ1-5; TRBD1 is a possible D gene (6 bases). This CDR3 has 15 residues. From germline, CDR1 is MNHEY and CDR2 SVGAGI. V was shortened by 3 bases and J by 2 bases, with 11 bases between the two germline ends. CDR3 sequence (DNA): TGTGCCAGCAGTTATGGGGGGGGCCGCAATCAGCCCCAGCATTTT. The encoded protein is CASSYGGGRNQPQHF.

The genes are TRBV7-9 and TRBJ2-2; TRBD1 matches 9 bases. V was pared by 6 bases and J by 4 bases, with 3 bases of the junction left unmatched. CDR1 is SEHNR, CDR2 FQNEAQ, per germline (reference sequence). This CDR3 comprises 14 residues. CDR3 nucleotide sequence: TGTGCCAGCAGGGGACAGGGACTCACCGGGGAGCTGTTTTTT. This sequence encodes CASRGQGLTGELFF.

V and J are TRBV4-1 and TRBJ2-1, with 10 bases aligning to TRBD2. From germline, CDR1 is MGHRA and CDR2 YSYEKL. The CDR3 runs to 15 residues. With V trimmed by 1 base and J by 4 bases, 1 base remained unmatched. The CDR3 DNA sequence: TGCGCCAGCAGCCAAGGGACTAGCGGATACAATGAGCAGTTCTTC. Translated, it gives CASSQGTSGYNEQFF.